This T cell receptor (beta chain) emerged from a study of shared T cell receptors in the human thymus. The CDR3 contains 17 residues. Trimming removed 6 bases at V and 8 bases at J, with 23 bases between. Per germline, CDR1 MNHEY and CDR2 SMNVEV (reference sequence). Using immunoSEQ multiplex PCR, the repertoire was profiled, and TCRdb retains in-frame clones only, with some absent. The sample contains tens of thousands of clones, 90% to 95% of which appear only once. The V call is TRBV27, the J call TRBJ1-6; TRBD1 is a possible D gene (5 bases). Sequenced sample: thymocytes. The source of this sequence is a human donor. This CDR3 reads CASSHGGRGTGDSPLHF. CDR3 nucleotide sequence: TGTGCCAGCAGCCACGGGGGAAGAGGGACTGGGGATTCACCCCTCCACTTT.